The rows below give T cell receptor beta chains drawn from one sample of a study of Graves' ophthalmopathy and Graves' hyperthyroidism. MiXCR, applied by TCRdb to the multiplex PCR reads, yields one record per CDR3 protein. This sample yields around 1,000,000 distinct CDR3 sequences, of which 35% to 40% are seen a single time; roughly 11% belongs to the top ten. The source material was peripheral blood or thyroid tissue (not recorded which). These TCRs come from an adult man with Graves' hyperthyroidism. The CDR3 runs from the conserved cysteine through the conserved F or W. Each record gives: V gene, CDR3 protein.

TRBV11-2,CARADRGGETQYF
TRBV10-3,CASGDGNDSPLHF
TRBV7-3,CASSVLAGGTGELFF
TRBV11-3,CASSPNPGFTGELFF
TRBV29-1,CSVDSVSYEQYF
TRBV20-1,CSADSGKPTDTQYF
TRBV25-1,CASSVTGSGNTIYF
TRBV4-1,CASSPDGQGANQPQHF
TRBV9,CASSVAGGWTEAFF
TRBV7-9,CASSPPGQGAGQPQHF
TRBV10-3,CAISDGFYTIYF
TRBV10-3,CATSSGGNTGELFF
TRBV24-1,CATKLAGSGELFF
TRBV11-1,CASSLGGARSYNEQFF
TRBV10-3,CAISGAGENIQYF
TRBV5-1,CASSSTGWTGGIYQPQHF
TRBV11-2,CASSWERGQQAFF
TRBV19,CASKPSGQGNTEAFF
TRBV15,CATGSAQGTLTTEAFF
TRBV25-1,CASSGNGQGQGAFF
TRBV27,CASSWLAGLPQETQYF
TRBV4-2,CASSQSAETQYF
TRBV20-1,CSATQGRSSGANVLTF
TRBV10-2,CASSDRSGGHYGYTF
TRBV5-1,CASSLSVGNYGYTF
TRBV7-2,CASSLAPRGPQYF
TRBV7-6,CASSAPLGETQYF
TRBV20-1,CSASRSSVPYEQYF
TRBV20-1,CSAIDRDLYGYTF
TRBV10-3,CAISDRDNQPQHF
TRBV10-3,CAISEFSGAMNTEAFF
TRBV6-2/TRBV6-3,CASVKEAAAGYTF
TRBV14,CASSLAGVSGEQYF
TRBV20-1,CSAATGLAGPGELFF
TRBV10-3,CAISDGVSDSPLHF
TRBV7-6,CASSLKGQTEQYF
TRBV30,CAWYRAGELFF
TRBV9,CASSVGAREQYF
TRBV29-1,CSALTGQETQYF
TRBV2,CASSGLVRETQYF
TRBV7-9,CASSLGQGGGAFF
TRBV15,CATSRRGDLDQPQHF
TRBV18,CASLGTSNAEAFF
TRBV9,CASSVGGGWETQYF
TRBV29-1,CSVEGVTSGYQETQYF
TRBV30,CAWSLTSNQPQHF
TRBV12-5,CASGQGTGYEQYF
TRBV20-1,CSARVLQRNTEAFF
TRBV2,CASRSGLAGGETQYF
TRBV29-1,CSVDRTEHNYGYTF
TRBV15,CATSRDLNTGELFF
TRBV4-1,CASSRSPGGTGELFF
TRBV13,CASSLEGFVGYTF
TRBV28,CASSPYRDDQPQHF
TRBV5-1,CASSRGGDGYTF
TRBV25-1,CASVEPTVENTEAFF
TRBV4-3,CASSPTGTSNTGELFF
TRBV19,CASKGQREGNQPQHF